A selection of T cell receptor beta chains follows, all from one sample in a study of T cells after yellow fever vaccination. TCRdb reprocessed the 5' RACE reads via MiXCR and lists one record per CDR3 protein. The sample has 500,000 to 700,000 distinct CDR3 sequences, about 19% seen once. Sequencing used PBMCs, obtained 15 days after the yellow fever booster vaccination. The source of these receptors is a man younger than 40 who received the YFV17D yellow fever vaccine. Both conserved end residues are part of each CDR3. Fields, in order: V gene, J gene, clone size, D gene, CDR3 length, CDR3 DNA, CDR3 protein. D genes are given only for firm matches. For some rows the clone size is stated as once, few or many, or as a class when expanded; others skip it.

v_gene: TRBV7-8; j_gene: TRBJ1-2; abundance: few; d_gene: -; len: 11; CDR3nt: TGTGCCAGCGGCCAGAACTATGGCTACACCTTC; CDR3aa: CASGQNYGYTF
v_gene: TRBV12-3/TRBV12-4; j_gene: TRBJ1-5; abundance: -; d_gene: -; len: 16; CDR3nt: TGTGCCAGCAGTTTAGGGGGCGCAGGGACTTATCAGCCCCAGCATTTT; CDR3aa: CASSLGGAGTYQPQHF
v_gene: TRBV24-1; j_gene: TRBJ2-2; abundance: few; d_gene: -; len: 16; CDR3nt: TGTGCCACCAGCGGACCTCAAACGACTGGAGCCGGGGAGCTGTTTTTT; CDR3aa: CATSGPQTTGAGELFF
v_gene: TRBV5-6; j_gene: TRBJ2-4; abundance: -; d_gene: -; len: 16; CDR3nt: TGTGCCAGCAGCCCCCGACAGGATCTAGCCAAAAACATTCAGTACTTC; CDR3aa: CASSPRQDLAKNIQYF
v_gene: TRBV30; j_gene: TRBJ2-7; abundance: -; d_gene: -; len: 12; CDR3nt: TGTGCCTGGAGTGTAGGCCCGGACAGATGGCACTTC; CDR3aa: CAWSVGPDRWHF
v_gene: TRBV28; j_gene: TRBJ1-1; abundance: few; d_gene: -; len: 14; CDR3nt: TGTGCCAGCCGGGTCTCCGGGAAGAACACTGAAGCTTTCTTT; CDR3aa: CASRVSGKNTEAFF
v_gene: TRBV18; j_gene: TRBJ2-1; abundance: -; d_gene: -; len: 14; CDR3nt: TGTGCCAGCTCACCCGGCTCGGGAAACAATGAGCAGTTCTTC; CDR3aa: CASSPGSGNNEQFF
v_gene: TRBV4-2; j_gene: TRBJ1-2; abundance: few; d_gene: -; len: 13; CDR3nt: TGTGCCAGCAGCCAAACGGCTAACTATGGCTACACCTTC; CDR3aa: CASSQTANYGYTF
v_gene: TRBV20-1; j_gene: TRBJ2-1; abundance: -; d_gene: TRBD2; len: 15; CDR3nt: TGCAGTGCTAGAGATCCCAGCGGGAGGGTCAATGAGCAGTTCTTC; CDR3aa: CSARDPSGRVNEQFF
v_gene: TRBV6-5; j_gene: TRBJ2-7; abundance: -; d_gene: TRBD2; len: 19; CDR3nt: TGTGCCAGCAGTTACTCGAACCCCGTACTAGCGGGAGGGTCATCCGAGCAGTACTTC; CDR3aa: CASSYSNPVLAGGSSEQYF
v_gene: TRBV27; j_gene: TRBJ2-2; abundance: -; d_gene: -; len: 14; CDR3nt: TGTGCCAGCAGTTGGAGCGGGAACACCGGGGAGCTGTTTTTT; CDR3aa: CASSWSGNTGELFF
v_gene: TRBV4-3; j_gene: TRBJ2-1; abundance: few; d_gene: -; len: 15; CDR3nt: TGCGCCAGCAGCCGCCCTGCGGTAGGGTACAATGAGCAGTTCTTC; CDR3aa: CASSRPAVGYNEQFF
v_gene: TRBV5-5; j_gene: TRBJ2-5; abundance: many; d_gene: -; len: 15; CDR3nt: TGTGCCAGCAGTCCAGGGGAGGGACGACAAGAGACCCAGTACTTC; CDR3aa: CASSPGEGRQETQYF
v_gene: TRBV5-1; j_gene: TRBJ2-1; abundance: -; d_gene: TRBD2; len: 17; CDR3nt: TGCGCCAGCAGTGTCCAGGGAGCGGGAGCCATCTACAATGAGCAGTTCTTC; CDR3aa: CASSVQGAGAIYNEQFF
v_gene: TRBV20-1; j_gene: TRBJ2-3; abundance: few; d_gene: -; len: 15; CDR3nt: TGCAGTGCCAACCGACCGGAGCTCATGGAAGATACGCAGTATTTT; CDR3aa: CSANRPELMEDTQYF
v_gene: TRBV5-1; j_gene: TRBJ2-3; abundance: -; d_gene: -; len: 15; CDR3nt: TGCGCCAGCAGCTTGGAGGTTGCGGCAACAGATACGCAGTATTTT; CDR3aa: CASSLEVAATDTQYF
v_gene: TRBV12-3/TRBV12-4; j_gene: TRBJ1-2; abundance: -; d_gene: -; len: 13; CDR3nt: TGTGCCAGCAGCCCACGATACGGGTCTGGCTACACCTTC; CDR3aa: CASSPRYGSGYTF
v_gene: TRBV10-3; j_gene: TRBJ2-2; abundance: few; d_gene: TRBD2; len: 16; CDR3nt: TGTGCCATCAGTGAGTCCTGGCGGGAGTATTCCGGGGAGCTGTTTTTT; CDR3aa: CAISESWREYSGELFF
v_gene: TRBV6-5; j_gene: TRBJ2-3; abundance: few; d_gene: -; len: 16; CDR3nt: TGTGCCAGCAGTTATGGTCGGTCTCACAGCACAGATACGCAGTATTTT; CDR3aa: CASSYGRSHSTDTQYF
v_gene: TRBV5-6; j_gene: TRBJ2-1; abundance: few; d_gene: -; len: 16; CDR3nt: TGTGCCAGCAGCTTGGACCCGGGTAGCATAGTAAATGAGCAGTTCTTC; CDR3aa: CASSLDPGSIVNEQFF
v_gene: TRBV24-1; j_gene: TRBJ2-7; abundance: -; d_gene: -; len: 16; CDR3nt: TGTGCCACCAGTGAGGATTCGGGGGGCTTTGACTACGAGCAGTACTTC; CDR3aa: CATSEDSGGFDYEQYF
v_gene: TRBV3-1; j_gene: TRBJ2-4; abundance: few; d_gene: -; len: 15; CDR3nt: TGTGCCAGCAGCTATAATCATGGGGTCAAAAACATTCAGTACTTC; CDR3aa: CASSYNHGVKNIQYF
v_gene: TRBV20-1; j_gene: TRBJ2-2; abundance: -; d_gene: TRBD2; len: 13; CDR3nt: TGCAGCCAGCTAGCGGATAACACCGGGGAGCTGTTTTTT; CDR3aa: CSQLADNTGELFF
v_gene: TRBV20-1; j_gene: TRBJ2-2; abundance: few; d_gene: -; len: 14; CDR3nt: TGCAGTGCCACGAGGGGACAGAACACCGGGGAGCTGTTTTTT; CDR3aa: CSATRGQNTGELFF
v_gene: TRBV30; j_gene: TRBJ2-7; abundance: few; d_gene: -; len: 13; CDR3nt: TGTGCCTGGAGCCTAGGGACCTCGGGGGAGCAGTACTTC; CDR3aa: CAWSLGTSGEQYF
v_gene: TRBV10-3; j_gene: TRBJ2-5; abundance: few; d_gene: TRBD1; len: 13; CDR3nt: TGTGCCATCAGTCGGGACAGGGTGGAGACCCAGTACTTC; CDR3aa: CAISRDRVETQYF
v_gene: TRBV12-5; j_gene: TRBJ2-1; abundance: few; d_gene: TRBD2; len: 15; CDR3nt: TGTGCTAGTGGCCAAGGACTAGCGGGAGTAGGTGAGCAGTTCTTC; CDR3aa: CASGQGLAGVGEQFF
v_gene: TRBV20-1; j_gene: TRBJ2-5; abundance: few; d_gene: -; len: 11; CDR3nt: TGCAGTGCTAGACAAACCCAGGCCCAGTACTTC; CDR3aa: CSARQTQAQYF
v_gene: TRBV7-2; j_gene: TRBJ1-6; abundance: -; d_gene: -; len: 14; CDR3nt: TGTGCCAGCAGCTTAGAGCAGGGAGGGTCACCCCTCCACTTT; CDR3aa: CASSLEQGGSPLHF
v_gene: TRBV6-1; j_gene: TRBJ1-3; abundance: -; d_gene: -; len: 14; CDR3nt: TGTGCCAGCAGAAAACAGGGAGAAGGAAACACCATATATTTT; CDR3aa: CASRKQGEGNTIYF
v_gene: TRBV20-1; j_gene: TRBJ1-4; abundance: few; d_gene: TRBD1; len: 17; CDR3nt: TGCAGTGCTAGAAGGGGCTTAACAGGGGGCACTAATGAAAAACTGTTTTTT; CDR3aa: CSARRGLTGGTNEKLFF
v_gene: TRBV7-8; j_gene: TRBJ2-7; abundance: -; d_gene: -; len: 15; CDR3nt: TGTGCCAGCAGCTTCTCCACAGGGACCCGTTACGAGCAGTACTTC; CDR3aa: CASSFSTGTRYEQYF
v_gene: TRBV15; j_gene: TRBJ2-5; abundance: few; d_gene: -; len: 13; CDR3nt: TGTGCCACCGGTGCCAGCAGACAAGAGACCCAGTACTTC; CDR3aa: CATGASRQETQYF
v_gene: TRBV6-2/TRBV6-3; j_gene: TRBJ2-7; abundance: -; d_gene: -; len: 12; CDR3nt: TGTGCCAGCAGACCCAGTTTATGGGAGCAGTACTTC; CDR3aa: CASRPSLWEQYF
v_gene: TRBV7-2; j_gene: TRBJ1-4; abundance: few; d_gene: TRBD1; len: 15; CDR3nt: TGTGCCAGCAGCCAACTGACAGGGAACCTTGGAAAACTGTTTTTT; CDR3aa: CASSQLTGNLGKLFF
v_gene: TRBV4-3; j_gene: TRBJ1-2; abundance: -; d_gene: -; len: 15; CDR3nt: TGCGCCAGCAGCCAAGTACCAGGGGCGAGCTATGGCTACACCTTC; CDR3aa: CASSQVPGASYGYTF
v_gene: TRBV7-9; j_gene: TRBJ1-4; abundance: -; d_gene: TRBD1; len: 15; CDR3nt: TGTGCCAGCAGCTTAGGGACAGGGACGGCTGAAAAACTGTTTTTT; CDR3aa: CASSLGTGTAEKLFF
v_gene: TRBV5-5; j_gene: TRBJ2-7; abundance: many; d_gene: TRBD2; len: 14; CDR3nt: TGTGCCAGCAGTTTAGCGGGAGAGGTGTACGAGCAGTACTTC; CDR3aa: CASSLAGEVYEQYF
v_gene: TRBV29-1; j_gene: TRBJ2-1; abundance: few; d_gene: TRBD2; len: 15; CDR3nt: TGCAGCGTTGGAGTGGCGGGACTAGACCACAATGAGCAGTTCTTC; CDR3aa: CSVGVAGLDHNEQFF
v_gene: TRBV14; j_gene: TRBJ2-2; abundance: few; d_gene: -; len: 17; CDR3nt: TGTGCCAGCAGCCAAGATAGCAGGGTCGTGAACACCGGGGAGCTGTTTTTT; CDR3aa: CASSQDSRVVNTGELFF
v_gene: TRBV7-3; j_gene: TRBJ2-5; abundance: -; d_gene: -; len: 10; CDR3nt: TGTGCCAGACCTCCGGAGACCCAGTACTTC; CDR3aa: CARPPETQYF
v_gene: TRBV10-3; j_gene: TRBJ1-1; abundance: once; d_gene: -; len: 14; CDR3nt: TGTGCCATCAGTGAGGCGGACAGGAACACTGAAGCTTTCTTT; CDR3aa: CAISEADRNTEAFF
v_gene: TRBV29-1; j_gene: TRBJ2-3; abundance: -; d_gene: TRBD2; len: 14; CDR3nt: TGCAGCGTGCCCCCGGGACTAGTGTCTGATACGCAGTATTTT; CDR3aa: CSVPPGLVSDTQYF